This TCR beta chain was captured by sequencing in a study of tumor-infiltrating lymphocytes in primary liver carcinoma. Study-wide background: Samples yielded about 3.5 to 8 million productive TCRbeta reads, similar across tissue types. Study-wide points: It was tumor-adjacent and tumor-blood pairs that overlapped less than tumor region pairs did. Tumors reached a significantly greater top-250-clone fraction than blood did (p = 0.039).

CDR3 length: 16 residues. Germline-derived CDR1 and CDR2 are SGHDN and FVKESK. The tissue used was unsorted bulk material of about 19-33 mg. RNA and DNA were co-extracted from it with the AllPrep DNA/RNA mini kit. Treatment-naive at the time, the patients had chronic HBV infection. Starting from around 0.45 ug of total RNA, TCR beta cDNA was produced with a primer in the constant region. ARM-PCR, slightly modified, supplied the TCR beta libraries through three nested multiplex PCR rounds. Use of TRBV1-TRBV30 forward primers with a C-beta reverse primer characterized the first two PCR rounds, which lasted around 9 cycles each. MiXCR, applied by TCRdb to the multiplex PCR reads, yields one record per CDR3 protein. Among 90,000 to 150,000 distinct CDR3 sequences listed, around 70% were seen once. Concerning this clonotype itself: Its target is not known. A read error may produce the germline difference seen at one junction end.

J is TRBJ2-7 and V is TRBV14; D remains ambiguous. Sequences were obtained from tumor-adjacent normal liver tissue. This sequence originates from a woman aged 60-75 years with primary liver carcinoma and hepatitis B virus infection. CDR3 residues: CASNQDVKWALYEEYF. CDR3 nucleotides: TGTGCCAGCAACCAAGACGTAAAGTGGGCCCTCTACGAGGAGTACTTC.